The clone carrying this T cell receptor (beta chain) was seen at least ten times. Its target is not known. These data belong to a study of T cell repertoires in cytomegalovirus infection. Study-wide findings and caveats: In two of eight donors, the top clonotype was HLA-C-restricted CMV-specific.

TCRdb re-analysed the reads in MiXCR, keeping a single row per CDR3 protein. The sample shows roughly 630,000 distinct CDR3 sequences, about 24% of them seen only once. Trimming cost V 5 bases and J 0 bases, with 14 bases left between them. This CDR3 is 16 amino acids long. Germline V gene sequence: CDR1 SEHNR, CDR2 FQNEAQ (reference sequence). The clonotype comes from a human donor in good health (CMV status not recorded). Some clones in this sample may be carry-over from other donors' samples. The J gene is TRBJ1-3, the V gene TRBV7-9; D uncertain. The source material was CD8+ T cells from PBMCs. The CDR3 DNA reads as TGTGCCAGCAGCCCACAGTACCGGGACTCTGGAAACACCATATATTTT. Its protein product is CASSPQYRDSGNTIYF.